Listed below are T cell receptor beta chains from one sample, sequenced in a study of blood T cells in healthy people across ages. TCRdb re-called the 5' RACE reads with MiXCR, one entry per CDR3 protein. The data contain about 1.4 million distinct CDR3 sequences, roughly 59% of them seen just once; the ten biggest clones take up about 6.7%. The specimen was blood. The receptors shown here come from a man aged 18 to 29 in good health. The CDR3 runs from the conserved cysteine through the conserved F or W. D genes are given only for firm matches. Not every row has a clone size; where given, it reads once, few, many or a size class.

J gene	D gene	clone size	V gene	CDR3 protein	CDR3 DNA
TRBJ2-4	TRBD2	NA	TRBV19	CASSIVGTGGNIQYF	TGTGCCAGTAGTATAGTAGGGACGGGAGGGAACATTCAGTACTTC
TRBJ2-5	TRBD1	NA	TRBV20-1	CSGRDRNFQETQYF	TGCAGTGGGAGGGACAGGAACTTCCAAGAGACCCAGTACTTC
TRBJ2-1	NA	NA	TRBV14	CASSQRRASSYNEQFF	TGTGCCAGCAGCCAACGGAGGGCGAGCTCCTACAATGAGCAGTTCTTC
TRBJ2-7	TRBD2	few	TRBV10-3	CAIGHPIAGGPSYEQYF	TGTGCCATCGGACACCCAATAGCGGGAGGTCCTAGCTACGAGCAGTACTTC
TRBJ2-7	NA	NA	TRBV20-1	CSANLPPRGSEQYF	TGCAGTGCAAACCTCCCCCCTCGTGGGAGCGAGCAGTACTTC
TRBJ2-1	NA	NA	TRBV7-2	CASSLTTGTREQFF	TGTGCCAGCAGCTTAACCACAGGTACGCGTGAGCAGTTCTTC
TRBJ2-5	NA	NA	TRBV12-3/TRBV12-4	CASSLGHLQETQYF	TGTGCCAGCAGTTTAGGACATTTACAAGAGACCCAGTACTTC
TRBJ1-4	TRBD1	NA	TRBV20-1	CSASQLGTGDEKLFF	TGCAGTGCTAGCCAATTAGGGACAGGGGATGAAAAACTGTTTTTT
TRBJ1-2	NA	NA	TRBV10-3	CAISEEDSGYGYTF	TGTGCCATCAGTGAGGAGGACAGCGGCTATGGCTACACCTTC
TRBJ2-7	TRBD2	few	TRBV20-1	CSARGGLAGASEQYF	TGCAGTGCTAGAGGGGGGCTAGCGGGAGCGAGCGAGCAGTACTTC
TRBJ1-5	NA	once	TRBV20-1	CSARDEWDLDQPQHF	TGCAGTGCTAGAGATGAGTGGGACCTTGATCAGCCCCAGCATTTT
TRBJ2-1	NA	NA	TRBV5-1	CASSSGGDDEQFF	TGCGCCAGCTCCTCCGGGGGAGACGATGAGCAGTTCTTC
TRBJ2-6	NA	NA	TRBV9	CASRGSTSGANVLTF	TGTGCCAGCAGGGGAAGCACCTCTGGGGCCAACGTCCTGACTTTC
TRBJ2-7	NA	NA	TRBV7-9	CASNNRESYEQYF	TGTGCCAGCAACAATAGGGAATCCTACGAGCAGTACTTC
TRBJ1-5	NA	NA	TRBV7-9	CASSLALDRAQHF	TGTGCCAGCAGCTTAGCTCTGGACCGTGCCCAGCATTTT
TRBJ2-4	NA	NA	TRBV25-1	CASSDSDKNIQYF	TGTGCCAGCAGTGATTCTGACAAAAACATTCAGTACTTC
TRBJ2-7	NA	NA	TRBV10-3	CAITPGGEENEQYF	TGTGCCATCACCCCGGGTGGCGAGGAGAACGAGCAGTACTTC
TRBJ1-4	TRBD1	NA	TRBV7-8	CASSYDLGTATEKLFF	TGTGCCAGCAGCTACGATCTCGGGACAGCCACTGAAAAACTGTTTTTT
TRBJ2-1	NA	NA	TRBV28	CASSLTHNEQFF	TGTGCCAGCAGTTTGACCCACAATGAGCAGTTCTTC
TRBJ2-1	NA	few	TRBV5-1	CASSISPSSYNEQFF	TGCGCCAGCAGCATATCCCCTAGCTCCTACAATGAGCAGTTCTTC
TRBJ1-1	NA	NA	TRBV29-1	CSGRRQGNTEAFF	TGCAGCGGACGAAGGCAGGGAAACACTGAAGCTTTCTTT
TRBJ2-7	NA	NA	TRBV12-3/TRBV12-4	CASSFSRKREQYF	TGTGCCAGCAGTTTCAGTCGGAAGCGCGAGCAGTACTTC
TRBJ2-7	NA	NA	TRBV15	CATSSRERLDEQYF	TGTGCCACCAGCAGCAGGGAACGGTTGGACGAGCAGTACTTC
TRBJ2-7	TRBD2	once	TRBV7-6	CAGPRARLAGPTLCYEQYF	TGTGCCGGCCCTAGAGCGCGGCTAGCGGGCCCTACTCTATGCTACGAGCAGTACTTC
TRBJ1-2	NA	NA	TRBV24-1	CATSDLSQGYGYTF	TGTGCCACCAGTGATTTGTCCCAGGGCTACGGCTACACCTTC
TRBJ1-1	NA	NA	TRBV2	CATRQSAATEAFF	TGTGCCACTAGACAGTCGGCGGCCACTGAAGCTTTCTTT
TRBJ1-1	NA	few	TRBV4-1	CASSQVRGLNTEAFF	TGCGCCAGCAGCCAAGTCAGGGGACTGAACACTGAAGCTTTCTTT
TRBJ2-1	NA	few	TRBV7-2	CASSLAASRFGEQFF	TGTGCCAGCAGCTTAGCGGCGTCTAGATTTGGTGAGCAGTTCTTC
TRBJ2-5	TRBD2	NA	TRBV5-6	CASIYRGGLRETQYF	TGTGCCAGCATCTATCGCGGGGGTCTTCGGGAGACCCAGTACTTC
TRBJ2-7	NA	NA	TRBV7-9	CAESRGSISEQYF	TGTGCCGAAAGTAGAGGGTCGATTTCCGAGCAGTACTTC
TRBJ2-1	TRBD1	NA	TRBV15	CATSGDRGGFNEQFF	TGTGCCACCAGCGGAGACAGGGGAGGATTCAATGAGCAGTTCTTC
TRBJ2-3	NA	NA	TRBV5-4	CASSLEGPWTDTQYF	TGTGCCAGCAGCTTGGAAGGCCCATGGACAGATACGCAGTATTTT
TRBJ2-1	TRBD1	NA	TRBV16	CASRQGGFNEQFF	TGTGCCAGCCGACAGGGGGGATTTAATGAGCAGTTCTTC
TRBJ2-3	NA	NA	TRBV29-1	CSVDGGRTDTQYF	TGCAGCGTTGACGGCGGAAGGACAGATACGCAGTATTTT
TRBJ1-6	NA	NA	TRBV10-3	CAISESSGADSPLHF	TGTGCCATCAGTGAGTCCTCGGGGGCTGATTCACCCCTCCACTTT
TRBJ2-3	NA	many	TRBV4-1	CASSLRDSTDTQYF	TGCGCCAGCAGCCTCCGGGACAGCACAGATACGCAGTATTTT
TRBJ2-7	TRBD2	NA	TRBV15	CATSTESGRAYEQYF	TGTGCCACCAGCACCGAAAGCGGGAGGGCCTACGAGCAGTACTTC
TRBJ2-7	NA	NA	TRBV4-1	CASRQDHYIYEQYF	TGCGCCAGCAGACAAGACCACTACATTTACGAGCAGTACTTC
TRBJ2-5	NA	NA	TRBV12-3/TRBV12-4	CASSFSHQGQETQYF	TGTGCCAGCAGTTTCTCGCACCAGGGGCAAGAGACCCAGTACTTC
TRBJ2-6	TRBD2	few	TRBV14	CASSHGTRASGANVLTF	TGTGCCAGCAGCCACGGGACTAGAGCTTCTGGGGCCAACGTCCTGACTTTC
TRBJ2-7	NA	NA	TRBV20-1	CSATDYYEQYF	TGCAGTGCCACGGACTACTACGAGCAGTACTTC
TRBJ2-1	NA	NA	TRBV10-2	CASSESSTPYNEQFF	TGCGCCAGCAGTGAAAGTAGTACTCCCTACAATGAGCAGTTCTTC